A single TCR beta chain is shown here with its context. Only in-frame clones appear in the TCRdb table, and some are missing; sequencing was by immunoSEQ multiplex PCR. The table includes 20,000 to 25,000 clones, roughly 80% detected once. This entry is derived from a study of sequential checkpoint blockade in melanoma. Across the whole study: Randomization was 1:1 between first-line nivolumab→ipilimumab and ipilimumab→nivolumab. After both sequences, patients received maintenance nivolumab.

Treatment of the sample: randomized to nivolumab then ipilimumab (arm A) or the reverse (arm B). The CDR3 is 14 amino acids. Germline values: CDR1 GTSNPN, CDR2 SVGIG (reference sequence). The V end lost 0 bases, the J end lost 3 bases, and 12 bases lay between the germline ends. The genes are TRBV30 and TRBJ2-7, with D unresolved. The sample was CD8+ T cells sorted from blood (inferred from file names), taken from a patient given nivolumab and ipilimumab in sequence. This clonotype originated in a human donor with melanoma. The CDR3 here is CAWSVKLPGYEQYF. The DNA for the CDR3 is TGTGCCTGGAGTGTAAAACTGCCCGGCTACGAGCAGTACTTC. Looking up the rest from reference TRBV30 and TRBJ2-7 gives the full variable domain: SQTIHQWPATLVQPVGSPLSLECTVEGTSNPNLYWYRQAAGRGLQLLFYSVGIGQISSEVPQNLSASRPQDRQFILSSKKLLLSDSGFYLCAWSVKLPGYEQYFGPGTRLTVT.